This TCR beta chain stems from a study of PD-L1 blockade in urothelial cancer. Study background: Male patients with bladder-origin urothelial cancer numbered about 90% of the roughly 30.

Each PCR had synthetic TCR analog templates added to it as a spike-in. Using immunoSEQ multiplex PCR, the repertoire was profiled, and TCRdb retains in-frame clones only, with some absent. The sample has 80,000 to 130,000 clones, about nine tenths seen once. The length of the CDR3 is 12 residues. The V and J ends lost 5 bases and 5 bases respectively, with 10 bases between them. CDR1 is MDHEN and CDR2 is SYDVKM in the germline V gene. The study's findings and limits: Those with durable benefit had larger increases in tumor-associated blood clones at 3 weeks.

As to this clone: The antigen remains unidentified.

The sequence was collected from a woman older than 75 with urothelial cancer. The material sequenced was PBMCs, taken around atezolizumab (anti-PD-L1) treatment. The rearrangement uses TRBV28 and TRBJ2-7, with D hard to call. The CDR3 nucleotides read TGTGCCAGCAGTGTGCGGCGTGACGAGCAGTACTTC. It encodes CASSVRRDEQYF.